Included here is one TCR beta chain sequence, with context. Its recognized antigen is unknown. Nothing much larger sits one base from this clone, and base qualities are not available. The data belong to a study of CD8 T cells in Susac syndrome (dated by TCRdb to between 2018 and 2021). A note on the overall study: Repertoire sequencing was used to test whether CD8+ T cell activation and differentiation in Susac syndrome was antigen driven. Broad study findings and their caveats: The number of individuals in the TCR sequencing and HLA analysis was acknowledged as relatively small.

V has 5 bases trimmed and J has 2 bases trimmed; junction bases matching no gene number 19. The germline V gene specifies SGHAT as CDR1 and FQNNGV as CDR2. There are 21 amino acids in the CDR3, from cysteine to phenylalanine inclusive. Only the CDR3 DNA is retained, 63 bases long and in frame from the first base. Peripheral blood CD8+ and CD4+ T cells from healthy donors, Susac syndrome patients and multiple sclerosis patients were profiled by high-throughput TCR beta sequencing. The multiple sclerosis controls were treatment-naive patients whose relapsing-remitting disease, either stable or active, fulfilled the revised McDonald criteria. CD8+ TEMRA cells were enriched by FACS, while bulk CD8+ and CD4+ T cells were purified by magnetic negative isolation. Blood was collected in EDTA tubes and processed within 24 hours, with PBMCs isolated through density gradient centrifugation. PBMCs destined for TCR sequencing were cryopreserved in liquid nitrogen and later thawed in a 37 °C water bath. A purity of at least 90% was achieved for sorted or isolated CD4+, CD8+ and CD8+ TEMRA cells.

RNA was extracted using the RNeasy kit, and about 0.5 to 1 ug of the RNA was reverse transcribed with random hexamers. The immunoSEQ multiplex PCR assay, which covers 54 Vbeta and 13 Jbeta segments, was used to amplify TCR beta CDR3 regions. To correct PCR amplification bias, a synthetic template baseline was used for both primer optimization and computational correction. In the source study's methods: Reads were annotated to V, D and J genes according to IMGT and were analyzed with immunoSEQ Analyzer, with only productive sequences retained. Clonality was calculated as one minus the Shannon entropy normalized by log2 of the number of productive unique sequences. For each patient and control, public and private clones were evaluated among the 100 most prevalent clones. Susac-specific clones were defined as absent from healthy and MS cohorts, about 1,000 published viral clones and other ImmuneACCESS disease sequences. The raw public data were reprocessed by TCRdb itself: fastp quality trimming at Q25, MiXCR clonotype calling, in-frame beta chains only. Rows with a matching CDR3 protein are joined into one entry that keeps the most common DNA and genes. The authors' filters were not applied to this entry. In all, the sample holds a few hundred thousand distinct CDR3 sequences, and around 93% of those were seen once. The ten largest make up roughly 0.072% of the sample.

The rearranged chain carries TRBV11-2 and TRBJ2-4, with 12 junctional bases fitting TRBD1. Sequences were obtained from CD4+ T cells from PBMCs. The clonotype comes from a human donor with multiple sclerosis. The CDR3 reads CASSPRGAVGQGAVSKNIQYF. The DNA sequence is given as TGTGCCAGCAGCCCCCGAGGTGCGGTGGGACAGGGGGCGGTGTCCAAAAACATTCAGTACTTC.